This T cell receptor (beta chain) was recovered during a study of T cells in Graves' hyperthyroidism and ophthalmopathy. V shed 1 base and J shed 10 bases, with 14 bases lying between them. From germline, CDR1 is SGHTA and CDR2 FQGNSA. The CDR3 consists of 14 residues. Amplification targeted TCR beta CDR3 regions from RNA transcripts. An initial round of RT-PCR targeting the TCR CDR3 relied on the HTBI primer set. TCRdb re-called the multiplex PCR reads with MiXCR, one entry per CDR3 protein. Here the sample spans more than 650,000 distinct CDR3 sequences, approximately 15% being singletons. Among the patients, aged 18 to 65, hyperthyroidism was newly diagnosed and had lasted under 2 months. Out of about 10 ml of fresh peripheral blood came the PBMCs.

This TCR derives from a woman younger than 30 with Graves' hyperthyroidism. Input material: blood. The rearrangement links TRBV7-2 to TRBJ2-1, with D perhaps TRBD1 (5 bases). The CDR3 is CASSLEGRHREQFF. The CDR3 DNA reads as TGTGCCAGCAGCTTAGAGGGGCGTCACAGGGAGCAGTTCTTC.